A selection of T cell receptor beta chains follows, all from one sample in a study of regulatory T cells in long-lasting Graves disease. From the multiplex PCR reads, TCRdb called clonotypes with MiXCR, one entry per CDR3 protein. This sample yields about 430,000 distinct CDR3 sequences, of which around 16% are seen a single time; 7.8% belongs to the top ten. In addition, the sample was reused for a study of T cells in Graves' hyperthyroidism and ophthalmopathy.

The sample was peripheral blood mononuclear cells (PBMCs), taken at new diagnosis, from a patient treated with antithyroid drugs. Receptors were obtained from a woman aged 40 to 50 with Graves disease. Both conserved end residues are part of each CDR3. Fields, in order: clone size, D gene, V gene, J gene, CDR3 DNA, CDR3 protein. The D gene is left open where the match is weak. Clone size is not always given. Where it is, it says once, few, many or a class for expanded clones.

abundance: .; d_gene: .; v_gene: TRBV20-1; j_gene: TRBJ2-5; CDR3nt: TGCAGTGCTAAACGGCCGGGGCGGGGAGAGACCCAGTACTTC; CDR3aa: CSAKRPGRGETQYF
abundance: .; d_gene: TRBD1; v_gene: TRBV6-9; j_gene: TRBJ2-5; CDR3nt: TGTGCCAGCAGTTACTCTTTCAGGGGGGAGACCCAGTACTTC; CDR3aa: CASSYSFRGETQYF
abundance: few; d_gene: .; v_gene: TRBV11-2; j_gene: TRBJ1-1; CDR3nt: TGTGCCAGCAGCAGTCAACGGGGGGGAGCCGCTGAAGCTTTCTTT; CDR3aa: CASSSQRGGAAEAFF
abundance: many; d_gene: .; v_gene: TRBV27; j_gene: TRBJ1-6; CDR3nt: TGTGCCAGCAGCCCCATTCGGAACAATTCACCCCTCCACTTT; CDR3aa: CASSPIRNNSPLHF
abundance: .; d_gene: .; v_gene: TRBV6-2/TRBV6-3; j_gene: TRBJ2-5; CDR3nt: TGTGCCAGCAGTCGCCGACTAGGGAGGGAGAGAGGGGGGCCCCAAGAGACCCAGTACTTC; CDR3aa: CASSRRLGRERGGPQETQYF
abundance: many; d_gene: .; v_gene: TRBV7-2; j_gene: TRBJ2-7; CDR3nt: TGTGCCAGCAGCTTAATACAGGGGGGGGACGAGCAGTACTTC; CDR3aa: CASSLIQGGDEQYF
abundance: many; d_gene: TRBD1; v_gene: TRBV30; j_gene: TRBJ2-7; CDR3nt: TGTGCCTGGAGTGGACAGGGTCTCGAGCAGTACTTC; CDR3aa: CAWSGQGLEQYF
abundance: many; d_gene: TRBD1; v_gene: TRBV27; j_gene: TRBJ2-7; CDR3nt: TGTGCCAGCAGTTTATCGATTGGGACAGCCTACGAGCAGTACTTC; CDR3aa: CASSLSIGTAYEQYF
abundance: .; d_gene: .; v_gene: TRBV15; j_gene: TRBJ1-1; CDR3nt: TGTGCCACCAGTGTCAGGCGGACGAACACTGAAGCTTTCTTT; CDR3aa: CATSVRRTNTEAFF
abundance: .; d_gene: TRBD2; v_gene: TRBV9; j_gene: TRBJ2-3; CDR3nt: TGTGCCAGCATAGATGGGGTGGGACTAGCGGGAAGGGCGAATTGTACAGATACGCAGTATTTT; CDR3aa: CASIDGVGLAGRANCTDTQYF
abundance: .; d_gene: TRBD2; v_gene: TRBV27; j_gene: TRBJ2-1; CDR3nt: TGTGCCAGCAGTTTACTCGGACTAGCGGGAGGGAGGAAACCCACTATTTACAATGAGCAGTTCTTC; CDR3aa: CASSLLGLAGGRKPTIYNEQFF
abundance: few; d_gene: .; v_gene: TRBV4-1; j_gene: TRBJ1-3; CDR3nt: TGCGCCAGCTTTGGAGGAGCCTCCTCTGGAAACACCATATATTTT; CDR3aa: CASFGGASSGNTIYF
abundance: few; d_gene: .; v_gene: TRBV5-1; j_gene: TRBJ1-1; CDR3nt: TGCGCCAGCAGCAAGGAGGTGAACACTGAAGCTTTCTTT; CDR3aa: CASSKEVNTEAFF
abundance: few; d_gene: TRBD2; v_gene: TRBV24-1; j_gene: TRBJ2-1; CDR3nt: TGTGCCACCAGTGAAGCCCCCACTAGCGGGTGGGGCAATGAGCAGTTCTTC; CDR3aa: CATSEAPTSGWGNEQFF
abundance: few; d_gene: .; v_gene: TRBV10-2; j_gene: TRBJ2-7; CDR3nt: TGCGCCAGCAGCATAACAGAAGCATACGAGCAGTACTTC; CDR3aa: CASSITEAYEQYF
abundance: once; d_gene: TRBD2; v_gene: TRBV11-3; j_gene: TRBJ2-3; CDR3nt: TGTGCCAGCAGCTCACATAGCGGGAGCGATACGCAGTATTTT; CDR3aa: CASSSHSGSDTQYF
abundance: many; d_gene: .; v_gene: TRBV28; j_gene: TRBJ2-1; CDR3nt: TGTGCCAGCAGTTTGACGGGGCCCCTTGATGAGCAGTTCTTC; CDR3aa: CASSLTGPLDEQFF
abundance: .; d_gene: .; v_gene: TRBV20-1; j_gene: TRBJ2-7; CDR3nt: TGCAGTGCTAGAGATAGTCGGAGGGTCGAGCAGTACTTC; CDR3aa: CSARDSRRVEQYF
abundance: .; d_gene: .; v_gene: TRBV19; j_gene: TRBJ2-3; CDR3nt: TGTGCCAGTAGTATAGAGGAAGGACGCTTGCAGTATTTT; CDR3aa: CASSIEEGRLQYF
abundance: few; d_gene: .; v_gene: TRBV6-4; j_gene: TRBJ2-3; CDR3nt: TGTGCCAGCAGTGACGAGGGATATACGCAGTATTTT; CDR3aa: CASSDEGYTQYF
abundance: few; d_gene: .; v_gene: TRBV19; j_gene: TRBJ2-7; CDR3nt: TGTGCCAGTAGCATAAACTGGGGGCCCTACGAGCAGTACTTC; CDR3aa: CASSINWGPYEQYF
abundance: .; d_gene: .; v_gene: TRBV6-5; j_gene: TRBJ1-6; CDR3nt: TGTGCCAGCAGTTACCTACCTGGGGACGCCCTCCACTTT; CDR3aa: CASSYLPGDALHF
abundance: many; d_gene: TRBD2; v_gene: TRBV12-3/TRBV12-4; j_gene: TRBJ2-1; CDR3nt: TGTGCCAGCAGCTTGGGCCTAGCGGGTTACAATGAGCAGTTCTTC; CDR3aa: CASSLGLAGYNEQFF
abundance: .; d_gene: .; v_gene: TRBV18; j_gene: TRBJ1-1; CDR3nt: TGTGCCAGCTCCCGGGGTCCCGAGAACACTGAAGCTTTCTTT; CDR3aa: CASSRGPENTEAFF
abundance: .; d_gene: .; v_gene: TRBV20-1; j_gene: TRBJ2-5; CDR3nt: TGCAGTGCTAGACCCAAAGGGGGGCCCCAAGAGACCCAGTACTTC; CDR3aa: CSARPKGGPQETQYF
abundance: many; d_gene: TRBD1; v_gene: TRBV2; j_gene: TRBJ2-1; CDR3nt: TGTGCCAGCACAAAAGGGACAGGGTATGAGCAGTTCTTC; CDR3aa: CASTKGTGYEQFF
abundance: .; d_gene: TRBD2; v_gene: TRBV9; j_gene: TRBJ2-7; CDR3nt: TGTGCCAGCAGCGTAGCTGGGTCTAGCGGTGAGCAGTACTTC; CDR3aa: CASSVAGSSGEQYF
abundance: many; d_gene: .; v_gene: TRBV27; j_gene: TRBJ2-7; CDR3nt: TGTGCCAGCAGTTCCTCCTCATCCGGGGACTTTACCTACGAGCAGTACTTC; CDR3aa: CASSSSSSGDFTYEQYF
abundance: many; d_gene: TRBD1; v_gene: TRBV6-1; j_gene: TRBJ1-5; CDR3nt: TGTGCCAGCAGTCAGACAGGGGGCGGTCAGCCCCAGCATTTT; CDR3aa: CASSQTGGGQPQHF
abundance: few; d_gene: .; v_gene: TRBV28; j_gene: TRBJ1-3; CDR3nt: TGTGCTAGCAGTCTTCGGGACGCCGGAAACACCATATATTTT; CDR3aa: CASSLRDAGNTIYF
abundance: many; d_gene: TRBD1; v_gene: TRBV11-3; j_gene: TRBJ2-1; CDR3nt: TGTGCCAGCAGCTTAAGCTCGGGACAGGGGCCCTACAATGAGCAGTTCTTC; CDR3aa: CASSLSSGQGPYNEQFF
abundance: many; d_gene: .; v_gene: TRBV28; j_gene: TRBJ2-1; CDR3nt: TGTGCCAGCAGTTTAAGCTTTGTAGGCCCCGCTCTCAATGAGCAGTTCTTC; CDR3aa: CASSLSFVGPALNEQFF
abundance: many; d_gene: .; v_gene: TRBV6-1; j_gene: TRBJ1-6; CDR3nt: TGTGCCAGCAGTGAAGCAAAGGAGAGTTATAATTCACCCCTCCACTTT; CDR3aa: CASSEAKESYNSPLHF
abundance: many; d_gene: TRBD2; v_gene: TRBV12-3/TRBV12-4; j_gene: TRBJ2-1; CDR3nt: TGTGCCAGCATAGGTGTCGGGACTAGCGGTTACAATGAGCAGTTCTTC; CDR3aa: CASIGVGTSGYNEQFF
abundance: .; d_gene: .; v_gene: TRBV6-1; j_gene: TRBJ1-1; CDR3nt: TGTGCCAGCATTCCGACCGGGACAATCGGGAACACTGAAGCTTTCTTT; CDR3aa: CASIPTGTIGNTEAFF
abundance: .; d_gene: TRBD1; v_gene: TRBV25-1; j_gene: TRBJ2-7; CDR3nt: TGTGCCAGTAAACAGGGGGCTCGCGACGAGCAGTACTTC; CDR3aa: CASKQGARDEQYF
abundance: many; d_gene: .; v_gene: TRBV12-3/TRBV12-4; j_gene: TRBJ1-4; CDR3nt: TGTGCCAGCAGTCGGACAGCAACTAATGAAAAACTGTTTTTT; CDR3aa: CASSRTATNEKLFF
abundance: .; d_gene: .; v_gene: TRBV6-1; j_gene: TRBJ2-3; CDR3nt: TGTGCCAACACCCAGTGGGGAAGACCCACAGATACGCAGTATTTT; CDR3aa: CANTQWGRPTDTQYF